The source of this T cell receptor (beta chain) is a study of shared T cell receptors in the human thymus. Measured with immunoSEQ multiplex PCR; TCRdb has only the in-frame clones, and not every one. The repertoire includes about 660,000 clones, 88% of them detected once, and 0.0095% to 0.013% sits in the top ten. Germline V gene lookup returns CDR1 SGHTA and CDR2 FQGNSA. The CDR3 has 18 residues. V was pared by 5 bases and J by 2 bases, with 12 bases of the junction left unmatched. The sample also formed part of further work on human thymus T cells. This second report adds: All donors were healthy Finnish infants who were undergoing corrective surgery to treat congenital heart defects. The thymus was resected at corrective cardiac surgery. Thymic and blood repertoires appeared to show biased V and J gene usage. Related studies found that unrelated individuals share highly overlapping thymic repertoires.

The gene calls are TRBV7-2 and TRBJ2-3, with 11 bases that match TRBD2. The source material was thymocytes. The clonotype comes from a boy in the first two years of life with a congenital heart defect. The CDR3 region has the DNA TGTGCCAGCAGCCAGGAACTAGCGGGGGCCCCGGTCACAGATACGCAGTATTTT. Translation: CASSQELAGAPVTDTQYF.